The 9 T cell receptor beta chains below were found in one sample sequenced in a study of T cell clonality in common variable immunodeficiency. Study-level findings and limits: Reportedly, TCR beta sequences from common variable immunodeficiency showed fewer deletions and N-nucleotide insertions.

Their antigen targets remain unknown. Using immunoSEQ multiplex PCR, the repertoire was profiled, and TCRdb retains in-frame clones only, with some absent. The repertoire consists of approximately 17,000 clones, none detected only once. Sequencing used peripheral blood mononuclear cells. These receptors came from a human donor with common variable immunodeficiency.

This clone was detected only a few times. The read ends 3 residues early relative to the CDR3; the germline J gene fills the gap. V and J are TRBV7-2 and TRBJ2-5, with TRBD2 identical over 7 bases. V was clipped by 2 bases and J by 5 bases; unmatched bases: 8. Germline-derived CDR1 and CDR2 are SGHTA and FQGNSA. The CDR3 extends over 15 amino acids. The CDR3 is CASSLQAGKGETQYF. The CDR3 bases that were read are TGTGCCAGCAGCTTACAAGCGGGAAAAGGGGAGACC.

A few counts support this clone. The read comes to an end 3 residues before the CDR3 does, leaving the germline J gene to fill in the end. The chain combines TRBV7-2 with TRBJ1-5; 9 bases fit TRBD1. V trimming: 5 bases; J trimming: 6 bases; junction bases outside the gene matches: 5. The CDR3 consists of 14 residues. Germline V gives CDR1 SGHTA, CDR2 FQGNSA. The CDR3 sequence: CASSPGQGSQPQHF. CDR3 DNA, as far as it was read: TGTGCCAGCAGCCCGGGACAGGGAAGTCAGCCC.

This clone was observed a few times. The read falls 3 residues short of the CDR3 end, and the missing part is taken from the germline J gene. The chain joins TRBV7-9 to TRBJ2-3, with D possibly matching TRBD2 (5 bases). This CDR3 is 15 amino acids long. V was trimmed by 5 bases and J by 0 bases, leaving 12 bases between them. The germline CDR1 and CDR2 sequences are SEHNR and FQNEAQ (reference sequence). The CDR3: CASSTRAVSTDTQYF. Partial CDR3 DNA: TGTGCCAGCAGCACCCGAGCGGTTAGCACAGATACG. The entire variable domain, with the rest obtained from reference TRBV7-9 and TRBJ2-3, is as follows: DTGVSQNPRHKITKRGQNVTFRCDPISEHNRLYWYRQTLGQGPEFLTYFQNEAQLEKSRLLSDRFSAERPKGSFSTLEIQRTEQGDSAMYLCASSTRAVSTDTQYFGPGTRLTVL.

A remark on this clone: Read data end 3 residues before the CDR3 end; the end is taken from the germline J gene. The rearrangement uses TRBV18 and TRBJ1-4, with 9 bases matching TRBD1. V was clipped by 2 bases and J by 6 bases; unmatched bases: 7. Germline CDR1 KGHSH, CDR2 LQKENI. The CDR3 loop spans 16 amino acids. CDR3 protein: CASSPFRDRAYEKLFF. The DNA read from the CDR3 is TGTGCCAGCTCACCATTCCGGGACAGGGCTTATGAAAAA.

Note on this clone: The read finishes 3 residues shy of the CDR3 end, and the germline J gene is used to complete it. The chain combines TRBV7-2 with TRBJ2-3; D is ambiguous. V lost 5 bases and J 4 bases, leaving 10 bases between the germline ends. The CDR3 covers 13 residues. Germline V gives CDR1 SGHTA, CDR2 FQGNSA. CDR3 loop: CASSPSPPDTQYF. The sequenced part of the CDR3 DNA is TGTGCCAGCAGCCCCTCCCCCCCAGATACG.

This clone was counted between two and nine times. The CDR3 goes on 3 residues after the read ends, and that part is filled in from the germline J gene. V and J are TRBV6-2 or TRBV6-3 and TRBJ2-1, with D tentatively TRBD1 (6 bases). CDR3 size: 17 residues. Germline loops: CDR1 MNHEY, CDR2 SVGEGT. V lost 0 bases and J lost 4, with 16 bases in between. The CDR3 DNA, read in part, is TGTGCCAGCAGTTACTCGAGTCCAAAGGGGGTTTACAATGAG. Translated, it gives CASSYSSPKGVYNE. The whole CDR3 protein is CASSYSSPKGVYNEQFF.

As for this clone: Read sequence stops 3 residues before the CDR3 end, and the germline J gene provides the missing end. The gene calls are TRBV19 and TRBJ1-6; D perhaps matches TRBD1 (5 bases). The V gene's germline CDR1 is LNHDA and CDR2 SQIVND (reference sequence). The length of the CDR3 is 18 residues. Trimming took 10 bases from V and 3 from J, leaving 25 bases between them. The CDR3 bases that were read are TGTGCCACCAGCCCGGCACACAGGATTTCTTTCTATAATTCACCC. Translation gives CATSPAHRISFYNSP. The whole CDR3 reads CATSPAHRISFYNSPLHF. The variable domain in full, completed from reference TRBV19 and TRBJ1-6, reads DGGITQSPKYLFRKEGQNVTLSCEQNLNHDAMYWYRQDPGQGLRLIYYSQIVNDFQKGDIAEGYSVSREKKESFPLTVTSAQKNPTAFYLCATSPAHRISFYNSPLHFGNGTRLTVT.

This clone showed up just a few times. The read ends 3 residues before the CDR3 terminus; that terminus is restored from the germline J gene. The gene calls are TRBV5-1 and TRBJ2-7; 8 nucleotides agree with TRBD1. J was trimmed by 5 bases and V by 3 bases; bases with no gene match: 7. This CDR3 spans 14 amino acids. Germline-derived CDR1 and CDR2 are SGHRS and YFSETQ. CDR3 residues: CASSSWTGPDEQYF. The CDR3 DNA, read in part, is TGCGCCAGCAGCTCCTGGACAGGGCCGGACGAG.

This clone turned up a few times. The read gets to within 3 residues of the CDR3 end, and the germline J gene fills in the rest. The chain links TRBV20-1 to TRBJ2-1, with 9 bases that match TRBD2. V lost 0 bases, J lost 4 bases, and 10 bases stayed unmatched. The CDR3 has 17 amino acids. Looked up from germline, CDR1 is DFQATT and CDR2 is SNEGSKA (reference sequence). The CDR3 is CSARDLNRLAVYNEQFF. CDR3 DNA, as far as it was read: TGCAGTGCTAGAGACCTAAATCGACTAGCGGTGTACAATGAG.